This T cell receptor (beta chain) was found in a study of control samples from healthy donors and cancer patients. V was trimmed by 1 base and J by 4 bases, leaving 5 bases between them. The germline CDR1 and CDR2 sequences are SGHVS and FNYEAQ. The CDR3 covers 13 residues. Measured with immunoSEQ multiplex PCR; TCRdb has only the in-frame clones, and not every one. The sample has approximately 120,000 clones; around nine tenths are singletons. The TCR was taken from a woman aged 45-59 years in good health. This rearrangement joins TRBV7-6 to TRBJ1-5; D call uncertain. Sequenced: blood. In nucleotides, the CDR3 is TGTGCCAGCAGCTTAGGCCTGAATCAGCCCCAGCATTTT. Protein product: CASSLGLNQPQHF.